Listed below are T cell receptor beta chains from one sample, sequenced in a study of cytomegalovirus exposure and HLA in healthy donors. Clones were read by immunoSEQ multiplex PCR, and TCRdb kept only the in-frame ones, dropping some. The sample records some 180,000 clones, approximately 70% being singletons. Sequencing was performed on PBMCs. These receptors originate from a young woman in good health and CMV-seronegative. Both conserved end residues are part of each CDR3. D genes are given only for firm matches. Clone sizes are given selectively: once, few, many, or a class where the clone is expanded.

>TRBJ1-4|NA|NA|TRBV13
TGTGCCAGCAGCTTAGGCTCCGGGACACTCAATGAAAAACTGTTTTTT
CASSLGSGTLNEKLFF
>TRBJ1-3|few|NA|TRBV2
TGTGCCAGCAGTGAGGGGAGGTGGGGCTCTGGAAACACCATATATTTT
CASSEGRWGSGNTIYF
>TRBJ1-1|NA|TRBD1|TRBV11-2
TGTGCCAGCAGCCACCCGTCAGGGGGTCCAACTGAAGCTTTCTTT
CASSHPSGGPTEAFF
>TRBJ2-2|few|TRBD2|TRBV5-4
TGTGCCAGCAGCCCGGGGGGTCCAAAGGGCGGGGAGCTGTTTTTT
CASSPGGPKGGELFF
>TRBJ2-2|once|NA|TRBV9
TGTGCCAGCAGCGTATTCAGCGTCACCGGGGAGCTGTTTTTT
CASSVFSVTGELFF
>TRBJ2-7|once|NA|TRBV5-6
TGTGCCAGCAGCCGAGGGAGGTACGAGCAGTACTTC
CASSRGRYEQYF
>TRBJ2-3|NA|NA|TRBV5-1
TGCGCCAGCAGCTTGAGGGCAGGGACAGATACGCAGTATTTT
CASSLRAGTDTQYF
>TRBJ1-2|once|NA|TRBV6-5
TGTGCCAGCAGTTACGTCCGGGGTAGTGGCTACACCTTC
CASSYVRGSGYTF
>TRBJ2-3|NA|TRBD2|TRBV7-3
TGTGCCAGCAGCTTAGGCGTGGGGGGGTCCGCACGGCAGTATTTT
CASSLGVGGSARQYF
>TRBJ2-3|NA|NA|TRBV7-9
TGTGCCAGCAGCCCCGCGAGCCCCCGGCGGACAGATACGCAGTATTTT
CASSPASPRRTDTQYF
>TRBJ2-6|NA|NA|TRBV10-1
TGCGCCAGCAGCATGACAGGCAACTCTGGGGCCAACGTCCTGACTTTC
CASSMTGNSGANVLTF
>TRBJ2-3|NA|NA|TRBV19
TGTGCCAGTATGTCGGGGGGCGGTCGCACAGATACGCAGTATTTT
CASMSGGGRTDTQYF
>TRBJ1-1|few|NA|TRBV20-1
TGCAGTGCTAGGTCTGGGCTTGAAGCTTTCTTT
CSARSGLEAFF
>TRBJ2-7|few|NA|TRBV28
TGTGCCAGCAGCAACCCGCGGCGGAGGGGAACCTACGAGCAGTACTTC
CASSNPRRRGTYEQYF
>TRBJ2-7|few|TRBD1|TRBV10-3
TGTGCCTTACCGGGACAGGGTTTCTGCGAGCAGTACTTC
CALPGQGFCEQYF
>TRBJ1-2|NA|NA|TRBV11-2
TGTGCCAGCAGCTTAGATGACAGGCCGTCCTATGGCTACACCTTC
CASSLDDRPSYGYTF